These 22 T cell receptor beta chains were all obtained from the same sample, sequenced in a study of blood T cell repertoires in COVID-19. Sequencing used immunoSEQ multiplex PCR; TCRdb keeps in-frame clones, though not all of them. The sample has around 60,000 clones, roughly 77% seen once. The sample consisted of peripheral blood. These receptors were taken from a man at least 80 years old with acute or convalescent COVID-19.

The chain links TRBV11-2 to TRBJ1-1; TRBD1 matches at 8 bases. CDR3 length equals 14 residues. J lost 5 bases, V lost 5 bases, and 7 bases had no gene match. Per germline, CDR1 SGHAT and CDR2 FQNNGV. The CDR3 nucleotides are TGTGCCAGCAGCCAGGACAGGGTTGAGACTGAAGCTTTCTTT. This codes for CASSQDRVETEAFF.

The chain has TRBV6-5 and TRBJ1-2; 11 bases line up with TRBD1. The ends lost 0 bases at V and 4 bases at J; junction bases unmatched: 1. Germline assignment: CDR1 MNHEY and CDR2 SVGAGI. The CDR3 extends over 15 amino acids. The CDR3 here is CASSYSGTGGYGYTF. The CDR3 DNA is TGTGCCAGCAGTTACTCTGGGACAGGGGGCTATGGCTACACCTTC.

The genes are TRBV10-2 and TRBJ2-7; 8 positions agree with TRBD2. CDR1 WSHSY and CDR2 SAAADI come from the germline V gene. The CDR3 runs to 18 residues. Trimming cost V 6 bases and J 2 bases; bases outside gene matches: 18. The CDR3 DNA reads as TGCGCCAGCAGCACCCCGACGGGGGGGGTGGGGCAAACCTACGAGCAGTACTTC. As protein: CASSTPTGGVGQTYEQYF.

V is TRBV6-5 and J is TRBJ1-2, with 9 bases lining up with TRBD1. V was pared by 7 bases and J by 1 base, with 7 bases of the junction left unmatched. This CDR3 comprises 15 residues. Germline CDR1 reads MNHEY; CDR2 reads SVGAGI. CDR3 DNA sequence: TGTGCCAGCACCGGCCGACAGGGGGGTAACTATGGCTACACCTTC. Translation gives CASTGRQGGNYGYTF.

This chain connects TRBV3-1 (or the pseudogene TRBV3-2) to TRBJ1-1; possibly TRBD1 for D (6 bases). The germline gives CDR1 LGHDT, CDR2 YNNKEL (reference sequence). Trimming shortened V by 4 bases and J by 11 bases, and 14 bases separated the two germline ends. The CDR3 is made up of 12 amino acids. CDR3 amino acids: CASSRSTGWAFF. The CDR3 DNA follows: TGTGCCAGCAGCCGCTCAACAGGGTGGGCTTTCTTT.

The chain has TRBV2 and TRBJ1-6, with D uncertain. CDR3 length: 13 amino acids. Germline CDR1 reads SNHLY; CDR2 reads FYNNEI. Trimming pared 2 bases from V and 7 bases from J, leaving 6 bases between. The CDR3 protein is CASSEFENSPLHF. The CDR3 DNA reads TGTGCCAGCAGTGAATTTGAGAATTCACCCCTCCACTTT.

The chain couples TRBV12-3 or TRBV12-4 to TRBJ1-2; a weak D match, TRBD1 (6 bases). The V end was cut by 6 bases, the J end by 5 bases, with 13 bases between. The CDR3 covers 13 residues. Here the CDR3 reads CASRSGRGYGYTF. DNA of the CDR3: TGTGCCAGCAGATCGGGGAGGGGGTATGGCTACACCTTC.

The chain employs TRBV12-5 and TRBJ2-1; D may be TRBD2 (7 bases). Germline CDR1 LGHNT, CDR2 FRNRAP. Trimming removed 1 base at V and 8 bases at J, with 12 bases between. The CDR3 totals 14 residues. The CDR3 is CASGLAGGSDEQFF. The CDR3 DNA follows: TGTGCTAGTGGTTTGGCGGGGGGCAGCGATGAGCAGTTCTTC.

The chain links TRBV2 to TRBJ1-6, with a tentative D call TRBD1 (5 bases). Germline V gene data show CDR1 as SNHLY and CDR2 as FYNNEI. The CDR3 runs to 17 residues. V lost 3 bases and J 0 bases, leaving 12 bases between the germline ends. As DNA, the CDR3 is TGTGCCAGCAGTGAGCAGGGCCCCAGCTCCTATAATTCACCCCTCCACTTT. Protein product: CASSEQGPSSYNSPLHF.

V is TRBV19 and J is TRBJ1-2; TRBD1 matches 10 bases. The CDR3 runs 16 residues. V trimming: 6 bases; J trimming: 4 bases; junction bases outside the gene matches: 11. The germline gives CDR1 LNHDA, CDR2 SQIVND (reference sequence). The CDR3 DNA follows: TGTGCCAGTAGCCTCCACCGGGACAGGGGTTTCTATGGCTACACCTTC. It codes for CASSLHRDRGFYGYTF.

CDR3 DNA: TGTGCCAGCAGCCCGACTTATATCCTTAGTGGCTACACCTTC. Translation gives CASSPTYILSGYTF. This chain connects TRBV5-5 to TRBJ1-2; D ambiguous. Looked up from germline, CDR1 is SGHKS and CDR2 is YYEKEE (reference sequence). The CDR3 totals 14 residues. V lost 4 bases and J 7 bases, leaving 17 bases between the germline ends.

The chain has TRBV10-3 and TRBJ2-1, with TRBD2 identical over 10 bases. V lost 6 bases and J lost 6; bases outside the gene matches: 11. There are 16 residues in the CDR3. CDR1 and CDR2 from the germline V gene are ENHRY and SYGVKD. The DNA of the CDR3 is TGTGCCATCAGGGGGCTAGCGGGGGCCCCCGGCAATGAGCAGTTCTTC. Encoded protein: CAIRGLAGAPGNEQFF.

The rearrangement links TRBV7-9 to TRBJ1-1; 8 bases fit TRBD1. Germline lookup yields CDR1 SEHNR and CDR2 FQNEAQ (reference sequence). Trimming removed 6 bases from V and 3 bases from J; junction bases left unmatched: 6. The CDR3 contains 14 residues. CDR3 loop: CASRDYRGDTEAFF. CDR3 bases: TGTGCCAGCAGGGATTACAGGGGGGACACTGAAGCTTTCTTT.

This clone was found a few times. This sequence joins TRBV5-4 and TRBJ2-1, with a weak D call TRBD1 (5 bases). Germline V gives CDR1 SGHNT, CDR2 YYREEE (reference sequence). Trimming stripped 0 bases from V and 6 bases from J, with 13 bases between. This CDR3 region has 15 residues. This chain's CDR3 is CASSLDGALGNEQFF. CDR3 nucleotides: TGTGCCAGCAGCTTGGATGGGGCCTTGGGCAATGAGCAGTTCTTC.

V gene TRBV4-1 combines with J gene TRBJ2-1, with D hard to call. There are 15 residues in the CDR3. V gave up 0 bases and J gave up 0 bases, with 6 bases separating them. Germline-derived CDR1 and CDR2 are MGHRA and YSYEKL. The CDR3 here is CASSQDLNSYNEQFF. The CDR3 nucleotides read TGCGCCAGCAGCCAAGATCTTAACTCCTACAATGAGCAGTTCTTC.

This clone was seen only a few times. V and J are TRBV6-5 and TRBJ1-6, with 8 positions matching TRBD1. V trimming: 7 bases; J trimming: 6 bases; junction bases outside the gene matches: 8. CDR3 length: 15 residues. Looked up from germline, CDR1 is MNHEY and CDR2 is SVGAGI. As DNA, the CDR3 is TGTGCCAGCACCGCGCAGGGGGCTGGTAATTCACCCCTCCACTTT. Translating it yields CASTAQGAGNSPLHF.

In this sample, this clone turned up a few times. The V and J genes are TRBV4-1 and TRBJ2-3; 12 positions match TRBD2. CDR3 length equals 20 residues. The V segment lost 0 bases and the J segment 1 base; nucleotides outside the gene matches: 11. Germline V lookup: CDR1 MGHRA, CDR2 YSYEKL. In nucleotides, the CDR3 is TGCGCCAGCAGCCAAGATAATCCCGGTTGGACTAGCGGGGGCACAGATACGCAGTATTTT. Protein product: CASSQDNPGWTSGGTDTQYF.

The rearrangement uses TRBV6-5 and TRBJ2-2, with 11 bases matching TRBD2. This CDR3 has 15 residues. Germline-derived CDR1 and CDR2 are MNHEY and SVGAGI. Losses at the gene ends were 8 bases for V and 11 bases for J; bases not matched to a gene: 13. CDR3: CASSSPTSGALELFF. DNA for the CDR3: TGTGCCAGCTCCTCTCCGACTAGCGGGGCGTTAGAGCTGTTTTTT.

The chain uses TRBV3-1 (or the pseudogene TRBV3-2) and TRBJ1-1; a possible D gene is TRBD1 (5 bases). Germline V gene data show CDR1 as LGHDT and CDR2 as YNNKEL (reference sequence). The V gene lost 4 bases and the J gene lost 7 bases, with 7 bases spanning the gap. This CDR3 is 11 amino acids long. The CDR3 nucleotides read TGTGCCAGCAGCCTGGGGGGTGAAGCTTTCTTT. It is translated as CASSLGGEAFF.

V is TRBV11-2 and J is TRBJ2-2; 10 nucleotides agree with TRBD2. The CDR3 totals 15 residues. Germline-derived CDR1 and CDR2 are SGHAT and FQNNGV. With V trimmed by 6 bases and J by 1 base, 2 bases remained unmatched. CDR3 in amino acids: CASSWTSGNTGELFF. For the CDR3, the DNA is TGTGCCAGCAGTTGGACTAGCGGGAACACCGGGGAGCTGTTTTTT.

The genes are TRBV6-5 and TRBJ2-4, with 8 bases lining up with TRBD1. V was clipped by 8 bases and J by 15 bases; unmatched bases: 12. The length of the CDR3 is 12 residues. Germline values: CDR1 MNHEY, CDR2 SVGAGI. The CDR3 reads CASGRGQVLGYF. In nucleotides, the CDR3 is TGTGCCAGCGGACGGGGACAGGTTTTGGGGTACTTC.

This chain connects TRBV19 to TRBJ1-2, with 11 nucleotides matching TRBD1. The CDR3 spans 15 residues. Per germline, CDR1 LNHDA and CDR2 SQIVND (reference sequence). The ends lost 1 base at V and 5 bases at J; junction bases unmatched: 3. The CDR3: CASSIAGTGGYGYTF. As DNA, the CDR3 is TGTGCCAGTAGTATAGCGGGGACAGGGGGATATGGCTACACCTTC.